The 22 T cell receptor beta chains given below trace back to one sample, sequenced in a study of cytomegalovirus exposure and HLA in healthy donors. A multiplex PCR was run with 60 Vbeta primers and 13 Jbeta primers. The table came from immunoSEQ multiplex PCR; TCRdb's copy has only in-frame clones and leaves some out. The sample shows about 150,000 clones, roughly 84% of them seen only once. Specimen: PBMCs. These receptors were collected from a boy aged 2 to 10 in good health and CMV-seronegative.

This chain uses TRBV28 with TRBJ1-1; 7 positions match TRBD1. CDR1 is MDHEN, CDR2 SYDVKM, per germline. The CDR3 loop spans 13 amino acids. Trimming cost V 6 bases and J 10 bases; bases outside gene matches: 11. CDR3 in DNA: TGTGCCAGCAGCGTTCAGGGGGAAAGTGGAGCTTTCTTT. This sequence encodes CASSVQGESGAFF. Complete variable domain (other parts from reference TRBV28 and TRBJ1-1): DVKVTQSSRYLVKRTGEKVFLECVQDMDHENMFWYRQDPGLGLRLIYFSYDVKMKEKGDIPEGYSVSREKKERFSLILESASTNQTSMYLCASSVQGESGAFFGQGTRLTVV.

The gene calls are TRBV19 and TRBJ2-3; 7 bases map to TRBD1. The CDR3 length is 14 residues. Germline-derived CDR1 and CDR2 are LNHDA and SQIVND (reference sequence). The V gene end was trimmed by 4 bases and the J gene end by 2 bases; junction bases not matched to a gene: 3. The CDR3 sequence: CASSRTGPTDTQYF. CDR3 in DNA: TGTGCCAGTAGTAGGACAGGACCCACAGATACGCAGTATTTT.

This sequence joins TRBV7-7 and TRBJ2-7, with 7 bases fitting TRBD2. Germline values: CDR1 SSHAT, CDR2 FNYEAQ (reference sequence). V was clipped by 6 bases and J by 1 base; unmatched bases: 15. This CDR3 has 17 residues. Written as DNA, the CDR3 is TGTGCCAGCAGTCCTCATTTTCAGCGGGGACGATCCTACGAGCAGTACTTC. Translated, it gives CASSPHFQRGRSYEQYF.

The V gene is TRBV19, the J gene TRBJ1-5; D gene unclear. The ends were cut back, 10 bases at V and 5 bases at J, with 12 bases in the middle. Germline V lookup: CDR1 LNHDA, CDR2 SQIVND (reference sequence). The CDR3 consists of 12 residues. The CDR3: CATTTGYQPQHF. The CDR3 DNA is TGTGCCACCACGACCGGGTATCAGCCCCAGCATTTT.

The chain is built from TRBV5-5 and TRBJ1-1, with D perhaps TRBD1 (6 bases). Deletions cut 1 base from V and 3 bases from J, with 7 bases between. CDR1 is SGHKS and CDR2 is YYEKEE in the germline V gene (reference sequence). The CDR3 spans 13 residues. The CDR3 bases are TGTGCCAGCAGCTTGTCAGGGGACACTGAAGCTTTCTTT. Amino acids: CASSLSGDTEAFF.

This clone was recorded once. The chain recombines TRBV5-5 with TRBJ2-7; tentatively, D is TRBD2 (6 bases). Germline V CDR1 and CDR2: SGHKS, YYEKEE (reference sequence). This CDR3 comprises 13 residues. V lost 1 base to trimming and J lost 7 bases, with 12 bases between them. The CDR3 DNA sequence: TGTGCCAGCAGCTTGTTCATGGAGGGGGAGCAGTACTTC. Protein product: CASSLFMEGEQYF. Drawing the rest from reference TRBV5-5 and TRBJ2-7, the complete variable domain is DAGVTQSPTHLIKTRGQQVTLRCSPISGHKSVSWYQQVLGQGPQFIFQYYEKEERGRGNFPDRFSARQFPNYSSELNVNALLLGDSALYLCASSLFMEGEQYFGPGTRLTVT.

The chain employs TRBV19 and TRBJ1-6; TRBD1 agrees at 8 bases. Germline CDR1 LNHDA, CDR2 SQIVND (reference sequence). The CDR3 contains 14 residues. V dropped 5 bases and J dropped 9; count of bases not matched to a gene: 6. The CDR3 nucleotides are TGTGCCAGTAGTCGACAGGGGCTTGCTTCACCCCTCCACTTT. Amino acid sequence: CASSRQGLASPLHF.

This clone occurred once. The CDR3 loop is CASSYEVRYEQYF. The DNA of the CDR3 is TGTGCCAGCAGTTATGAGGTGCGCTACGAGCAGTACTTC. This chain joins TRBV6-6 and TRBJ2-7; D is uncertain. Trimming stripped 3 bases from V and 3 bases from J, with 9 bases between. The germline V gene encodes CDR1 MNHNY and CDR2 SVGAGI (reference sequence). This CDR3 is built from 13 residues.

The CDR3 nucleotides read TGTGCCAGCAGATTAGACGGGACTAGCGGGGGGGACACAGATACGCAGTATTTT. Translated, it gives CASRLDGTSGGDTDTQYF. J is TRBJ2-3 and V is TRBV2; 16 nucleotides match TRBD2. Germline values: CDR1 SNHLY, CDR2 FYNNEI. The CDR3 is 18 amino acids. V dropped 6 bases and J dropped 2; count of bases not matched to a gene: 8.

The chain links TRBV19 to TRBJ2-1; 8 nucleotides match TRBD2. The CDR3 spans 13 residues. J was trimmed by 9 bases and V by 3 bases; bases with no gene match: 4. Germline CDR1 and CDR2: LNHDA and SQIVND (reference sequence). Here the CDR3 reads CASSIIRGGEQFF. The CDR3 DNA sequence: TGTGCCAGTAGTATCATACGGGGGGGTGAGCAGTTCTTC.

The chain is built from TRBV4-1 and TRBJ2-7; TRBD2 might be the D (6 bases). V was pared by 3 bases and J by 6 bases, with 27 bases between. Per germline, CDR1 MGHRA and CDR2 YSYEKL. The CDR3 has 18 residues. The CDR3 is CASSHIRGSGTASSEQYF. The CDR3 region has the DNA TGCGCCAGCAGCCACATAAGGGGTTCCGGGACTGCTAGTTCCGAGCAGTACTTC.

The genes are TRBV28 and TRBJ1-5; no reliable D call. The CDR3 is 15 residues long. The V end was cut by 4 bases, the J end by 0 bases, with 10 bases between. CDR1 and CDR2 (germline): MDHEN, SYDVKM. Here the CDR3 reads CASSSLGYSNQPQHF. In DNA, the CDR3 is TGTGCCAGCAGTTCGCTGGGCTATAGCAATCAGCCCCAGCATTTT.

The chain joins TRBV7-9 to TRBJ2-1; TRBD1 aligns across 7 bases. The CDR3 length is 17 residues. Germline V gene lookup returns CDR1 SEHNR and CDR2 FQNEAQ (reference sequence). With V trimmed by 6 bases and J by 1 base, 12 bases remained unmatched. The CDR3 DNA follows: TGTGCCAGCAGTCTGGGGACAGCGCAAAGGTCCTACAATGAGCAGTTCTTC. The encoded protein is CASSLGTAQRSYNEQFF.

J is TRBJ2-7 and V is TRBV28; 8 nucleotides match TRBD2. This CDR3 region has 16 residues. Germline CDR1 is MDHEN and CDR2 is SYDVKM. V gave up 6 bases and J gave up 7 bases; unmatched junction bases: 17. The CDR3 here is CASSLIGVAGLREQYF. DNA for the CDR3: TGTGCCAGCAGCCTAATAGGGGTAGCGGGACTCCGGGAGCAGTACTTC.

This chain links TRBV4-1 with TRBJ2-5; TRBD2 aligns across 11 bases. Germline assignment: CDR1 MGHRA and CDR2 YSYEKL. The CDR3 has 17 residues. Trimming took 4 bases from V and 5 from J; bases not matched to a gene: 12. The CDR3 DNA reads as TGCGCCAGCAGCCCTCATGTGACTAGCGGGGCGAGGGAGACCCAGTACTTC. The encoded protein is CASSPHVTSGARETQYF.

CDR3: CASSPRGDLLDQPQHF. CDR3 in DNA: TGTGCCAGCAGCCCGCGGGGAGACCTCTTGGATCAGCCCCAGCATTTT. The chain uses TRBV7-9 and TRBJ1-5; the D is unclear. Germline V gene lookup returns CDR1 SEHNR and CDR2 FQNEAQ (reference sequence). The CDR3 spans 16 residues. Trimming took 5 bases from V and 5 from J, leaving 19 bases between them.

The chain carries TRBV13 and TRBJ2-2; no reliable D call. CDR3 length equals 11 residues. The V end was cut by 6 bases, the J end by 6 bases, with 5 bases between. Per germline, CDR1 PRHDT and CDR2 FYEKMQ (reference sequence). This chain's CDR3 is CASRSAGELFF. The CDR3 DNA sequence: TGTGCCAGCAGGTCAGCCGGGGAGCTGTTTTTT. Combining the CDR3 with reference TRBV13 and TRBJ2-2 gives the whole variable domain AAGVIQSPRHLIKEKRETATLKCYPIPRHDTVYWYQQGPGQDPQFLISFYEKMQSDKGSIPDRFSAQQFSDYHSELNMSSLELGDSALYFCASRSAGELFFGEGSRLTVL.

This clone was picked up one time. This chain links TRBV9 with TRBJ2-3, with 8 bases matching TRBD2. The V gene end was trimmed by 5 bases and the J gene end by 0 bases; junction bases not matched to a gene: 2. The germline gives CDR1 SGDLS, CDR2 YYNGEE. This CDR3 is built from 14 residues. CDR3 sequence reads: CASSSGASTDTQYF. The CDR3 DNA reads TGTGCCAGCAGTAGCGGGGCCAGCACAGATACGCAGTATTTT.

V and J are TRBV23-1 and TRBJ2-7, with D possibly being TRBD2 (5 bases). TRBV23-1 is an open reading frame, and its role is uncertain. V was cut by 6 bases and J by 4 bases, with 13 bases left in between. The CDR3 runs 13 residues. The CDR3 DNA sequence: TGCGCCAGCAGCCCCAAAACGGGGTACGAGCAGTACTTC. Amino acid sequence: CASSPKTGYEQYF.

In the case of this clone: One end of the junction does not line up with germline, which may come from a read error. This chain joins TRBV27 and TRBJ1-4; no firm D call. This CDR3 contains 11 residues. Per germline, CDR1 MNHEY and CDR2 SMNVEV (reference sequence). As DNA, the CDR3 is TGTGCCAGCAGCCCCCCCTCCACCGGAGGCTTT. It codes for CASSPPSTGGF.

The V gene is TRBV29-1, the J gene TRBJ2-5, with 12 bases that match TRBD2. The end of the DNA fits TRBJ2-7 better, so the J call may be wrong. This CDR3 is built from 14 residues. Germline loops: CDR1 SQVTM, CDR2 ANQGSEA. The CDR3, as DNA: TGCAGCGTTGAAGGGACTAGCGGGATCTTCGAGCAGTACTTC. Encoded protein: CSVEGTSGIFEQYF.

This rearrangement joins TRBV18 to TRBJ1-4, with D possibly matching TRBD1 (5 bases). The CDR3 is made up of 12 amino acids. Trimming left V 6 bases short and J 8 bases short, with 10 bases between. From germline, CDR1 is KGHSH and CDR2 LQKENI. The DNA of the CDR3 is TGTGCCAGCTCCCAGGACATGGAAAAACTGTTTTTT. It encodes CASSQDMEKLFF.